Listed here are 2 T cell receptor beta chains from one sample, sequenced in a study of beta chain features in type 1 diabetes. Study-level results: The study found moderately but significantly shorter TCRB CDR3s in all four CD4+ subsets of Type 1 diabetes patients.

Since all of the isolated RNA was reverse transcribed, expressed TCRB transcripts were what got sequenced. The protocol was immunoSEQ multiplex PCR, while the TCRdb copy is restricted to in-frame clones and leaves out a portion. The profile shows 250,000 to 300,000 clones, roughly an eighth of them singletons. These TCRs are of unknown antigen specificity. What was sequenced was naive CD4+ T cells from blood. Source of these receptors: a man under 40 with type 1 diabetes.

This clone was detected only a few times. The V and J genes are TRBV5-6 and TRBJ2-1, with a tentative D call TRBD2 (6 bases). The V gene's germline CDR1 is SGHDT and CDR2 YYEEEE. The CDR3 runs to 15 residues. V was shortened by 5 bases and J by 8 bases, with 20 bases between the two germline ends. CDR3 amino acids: CASRFTGGPPDEQFF. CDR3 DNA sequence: TGTGCCAGCAGGTTTACAGGAGGGCCCCCGGATGAGCAGTTCTTC.

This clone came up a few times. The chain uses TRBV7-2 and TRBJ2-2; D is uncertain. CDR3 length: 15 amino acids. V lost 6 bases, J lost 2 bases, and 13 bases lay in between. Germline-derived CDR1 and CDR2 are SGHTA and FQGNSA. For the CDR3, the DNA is TGTGCCAGCAGACCAATCTCTACCAACACCGGGGAGCTGTTTTTT. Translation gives CASRPISTNTGELFF.